This is a list of T cell receptor beta chains from one sample in a study of T cells in Graves' hyperthyroidism and ophthalmopathy. TCRdb reprocessed the multiplex PCR reads with MiXCR, giving one entry per CDR3 protein. The sample holds a few hundred thousand distinct CDR3 sequences, 46% seen once. The material sequenced was peripheral blood or thyroid tissue (not recorded which). Receptors originate from an adult woman with Graves' disease, either hyperthyroidism or ophthalmopathy (not recorded which). Each CDR3 is given with its conserved first and last residue. D genes are given only for firm matches. Some rows mark clone size as missing; the rest say once, few, many or name a class of expanded clone.

D gene: .; V gene: TRBV9; J gene: TRBJ1-5; clone size: .; CDR3 protein: CASSADGESSPQHF; CDR3 DNA: TGTGCCAGCAGCGCCGACGGTGAGTCTTCGCCCCAGCATTTT
D gene: .; V gene: TRBV15; J gene: TRBJ1-4; clone size: many; CDR3 protein: CATSRVGGDGEKLFF; CDR3 DNA: TGTGCCACCAGCAGAGTTGGAGGGGACGGTGAAAAACTGTTTTTT
D gene: TRBD1; V gene: TRBV7-6; J gene: TRBJ2-7; clone size: .; CDR3 protein: CASSARQGYYEQYF; CDR3 DNA: TGTGCCAGCAGCGCACGACAGGGTTACTACGAGCAGTACTTC
D gene: .; V gene: TRBV12-3/TRBV12-4; J gene: TRBJ1-6; clone size: few; CDR3 protein: CASSFAGGNSPLHF; CDR3 DNA: TGTGCCAGCAGTTTTGCGGGAGGGAATTCACCCCTCCACTTT
D gene: TRBD1; V gene: TRBV11-1; J gene: TRBJ1-1; clone size: .; CDR3 protein: CASSPRGRLTEAFF; CDR3 DNA: TGTGCCAGCAGCCCCAGGGGGCGGCTAACTGAAGCTTTCTTT
D gene: .; V gene: TRBV5-1; J gene: TRBJ2-7; clone size: .; CDR3 protein: CASSFLANSYEQYF; CDR3 DNA: TGCGCCAGCAGCTTTCTGGCCAACTCCTACGAGCAGTACTTC
D gene: .; V gene: TRBV7-6; J gene: TRBJ2-5; clone size: .; CDR3 protein: CASSLVTRGIRVTQYF; CDR3 DNA: TGTGCCAGCAGCTTAGTCACTAGGGGGATAAGGGTGACCCAGTACTTC
D gene: .; V gene: TRBV9; J gene: TRBJ1-1; clone size: .; CDR3 protein: CASSVGGRGTEAFF; CDR3 DNA: TGTGCCAGCAGCGTAGGGGGAAGGGGCACTGAAGCTTTCTTT
D gene: .; V gene: TRBV7-9; J gene: TRBJ2-2; clone size: many; CDR3 protein: CASSLGTGELFF; CDR3 DNA: TGTGCCAGCAGCTTAGGCACCGGGGAGCTGTTTTTT
D gene: .; V gene: TRBV4-1; J gene: TRBJ1-5; clone size: many; CDR3 protein: CASSQGLYQPQHF; CDR3 DNA: TGCGCCAGCAGCCAAGGCTTATATCAGCCCCAGCATTTT
D gene: .; V gene: TRBV2; J gene: TRBJ1-5; clone size: few; CDR3 protein: CASSPTGNLAQPQHF; CDR3 DNA: TGTGCCAGCAGTCCCACAGGGAATTTGGCTCAGCCCCAGCATTTT
D gene: TRBD1; V gene: TRBV10-1; J gene: TRBJ2-1; clone size: few; CDR3 protein: CASSGTGGSFF; CDR3 DNA: TGCGCCAGCAGTGGAACAGGGGGCTCGTTCTTC
D gene: .; V gene: TRBV2; J gene: TRBJ1-5; clone size: few; CDR3 protein: CASSVENQPQHF; CDR3 DNA: TGTGCCAGCAGTGTCGAGAATCAGCCCCAGCATTTT
D gene: .; V gene: TRBV20-1; J gene: TRBJ2-5; clone size: many; CDR3 protein: CSVVGEGTRETQYF; CDR3 DNA: TGCAGTGTTGTTGGGGAAGGGACTCGAGAGACCCAGTACTTC
D gene: .; V gene: TRBV5-1; J gene: TRBJ2-7; clone size: once; CDR3 protein: CASSLGAGPSLHEQYF; CDR3 DNA: TGTGCCAGCAGCTTGGGCGCGGGACCTTCCCTCCACGAGCAGTACTTC
D gene: .; V gene: TRBV10-3; J gene: TRBJ1-1; clone size: few; CDR3 protein: CAISESGRQNTEAFF; CDR3 DNA: TGTGCCATCAGTGAGTCTGGCAGGCAAAACACTGAAGCTTTCTTT
D gene: .; V gene: TRBV7-2; J gene: TRBJ2-7; clone size: .; CDR3 protein: CASSLRGSHEQYF; CDR3 DNA: TGTGCCAGCAGCCTGAGGGGCAGCCACGAGCAGTACTTC
D gene: .; V gene: TRBV7-8; J gene: TRBJ2-7; clone size: many; CDR3 protein: CASSLVRGPRYYEQYF; CDR3 DNA: TGTGCCAGCAGCTTAGTTCGGGGACCGAGATACTACGAGCAGTACTTC